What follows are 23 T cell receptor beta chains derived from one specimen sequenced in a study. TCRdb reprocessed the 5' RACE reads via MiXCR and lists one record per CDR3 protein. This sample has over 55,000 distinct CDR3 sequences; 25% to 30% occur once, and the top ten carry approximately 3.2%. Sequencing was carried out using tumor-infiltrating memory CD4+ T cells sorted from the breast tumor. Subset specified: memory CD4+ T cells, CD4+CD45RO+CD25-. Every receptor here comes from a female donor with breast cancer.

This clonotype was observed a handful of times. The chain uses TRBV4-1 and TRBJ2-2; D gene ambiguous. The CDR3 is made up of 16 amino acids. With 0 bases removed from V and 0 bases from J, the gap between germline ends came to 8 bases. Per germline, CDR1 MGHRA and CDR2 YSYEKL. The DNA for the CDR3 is TGCGCCAGCAGCCAAGATCTGGTTCCGAACACCGGGGAGCTGTTTTTT. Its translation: CASSQDLVPNTGELFF.

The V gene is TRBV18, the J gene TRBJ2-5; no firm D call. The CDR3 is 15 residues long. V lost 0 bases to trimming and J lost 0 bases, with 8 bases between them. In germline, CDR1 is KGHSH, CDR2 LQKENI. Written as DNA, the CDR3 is TGTGCCAGCTCACCACCCGAACAGTACCAAGAGACCCAGTACTTC. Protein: CASSPPEQYQETQYF.

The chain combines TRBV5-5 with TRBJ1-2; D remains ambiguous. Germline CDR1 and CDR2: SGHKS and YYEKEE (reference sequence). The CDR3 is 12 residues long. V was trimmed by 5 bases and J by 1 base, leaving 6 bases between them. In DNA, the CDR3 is TGTGCCAGCAGTAGGGTTAACTATGGCTACACCTTC. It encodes CASSRVNYGYTF.

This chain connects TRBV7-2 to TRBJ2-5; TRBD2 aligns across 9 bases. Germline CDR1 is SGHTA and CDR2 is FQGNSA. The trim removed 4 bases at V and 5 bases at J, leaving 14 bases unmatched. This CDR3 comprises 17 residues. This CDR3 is CASSSSGGSGSRETQYF. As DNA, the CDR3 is TGTGCCAGCAGCTCCAGCGGCGGTAGCGGGAGCCGCGAGACCCAGTACTTC.

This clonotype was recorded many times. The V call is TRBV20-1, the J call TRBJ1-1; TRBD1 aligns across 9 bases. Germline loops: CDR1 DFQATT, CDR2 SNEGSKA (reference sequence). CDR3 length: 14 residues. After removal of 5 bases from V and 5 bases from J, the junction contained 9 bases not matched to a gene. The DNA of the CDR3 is TGCAGTGCTCTCCTCGGGACAGGGACGACTGAAGCTTTCTTT. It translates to CSALLGTGTTEAFF.

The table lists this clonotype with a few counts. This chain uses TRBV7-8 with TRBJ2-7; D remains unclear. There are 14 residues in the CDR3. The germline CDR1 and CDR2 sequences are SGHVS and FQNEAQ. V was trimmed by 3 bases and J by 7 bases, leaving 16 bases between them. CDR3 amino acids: CASSFRPSSGEQYF. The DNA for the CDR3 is TGTGCCAGCAGCTTCAGACCGAGCTCAGGAGAGCAGTACTTC.

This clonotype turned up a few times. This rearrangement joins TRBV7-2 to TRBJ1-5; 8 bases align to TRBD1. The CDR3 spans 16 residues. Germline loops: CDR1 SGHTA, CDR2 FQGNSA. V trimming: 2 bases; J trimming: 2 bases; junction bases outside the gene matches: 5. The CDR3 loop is CASSLQGAGGNQPQHF. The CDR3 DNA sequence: TGTGCCAGCAGCTTACAGGGGGCTGGAGGCAATCAGCCCCAGCATTTT. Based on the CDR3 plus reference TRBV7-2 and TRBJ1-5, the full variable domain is GAGVSQSPSNKVTEKGKDVELRCDPISGHTALYWYRQSLGQGLEFLIYFQGNSAPDKSGLPSDRFSAERTGGSVSTLTIQRTQQEDSAVYLCASSLQGAGGNQPQHFGDGTRLSIL.

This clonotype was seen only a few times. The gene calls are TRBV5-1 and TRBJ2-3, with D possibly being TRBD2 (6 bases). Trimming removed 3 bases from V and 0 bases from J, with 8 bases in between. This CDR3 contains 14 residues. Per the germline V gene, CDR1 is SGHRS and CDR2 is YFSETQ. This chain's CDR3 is CASSSGESTDTQYF. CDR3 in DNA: TGCGCCAGCAGCTCGGGAGAGAGCACAGATACGCAGTATTTT.

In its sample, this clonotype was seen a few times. CDR3 DNA sequence: TGTGCCACCGGGGAGCCGAATTTGGAGACCCAGTACTTC. Residues: CATGEPNLETQYF. This sequence joins TRBV15 and TRBJ2-5; TRBD2 might be the D (5 bases). CDR3 size: 13 residues. Germline V lookup: CDR1 LNHNV, CDR2 YYDKDF (reference sequence). The V end lost 8 bases, the J end lost 5 bases, and 15 bases lay between the germline ends.

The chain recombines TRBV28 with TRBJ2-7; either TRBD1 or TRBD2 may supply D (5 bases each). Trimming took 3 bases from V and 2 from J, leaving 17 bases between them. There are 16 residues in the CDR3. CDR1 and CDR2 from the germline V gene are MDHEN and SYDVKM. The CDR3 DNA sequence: TGTGCCAGCAGTTTGGGGCAGTGGGACGGCCCCTACGAGCAGTACTTC. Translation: CASSLGQWDGPYEQYF.

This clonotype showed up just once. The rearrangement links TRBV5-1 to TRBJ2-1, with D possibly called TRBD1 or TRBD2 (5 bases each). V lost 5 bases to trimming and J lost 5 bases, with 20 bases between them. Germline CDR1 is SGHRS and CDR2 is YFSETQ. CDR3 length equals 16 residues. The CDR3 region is CASSAGGTFINNEQFF. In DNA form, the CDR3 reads TGCGCCAGCAGTGCAGGTGGGACCTTTATCAACAATGAGCAGTTCTTC.

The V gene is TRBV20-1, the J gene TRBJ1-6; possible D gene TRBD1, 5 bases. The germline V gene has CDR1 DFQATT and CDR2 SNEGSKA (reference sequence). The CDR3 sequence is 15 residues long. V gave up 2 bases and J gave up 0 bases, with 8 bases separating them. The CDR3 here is CSARRGVSYNSPLHF. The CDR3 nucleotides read TGCAGTGCTAGACGGGGGGTCTCCTATAATTCACCCCTCCACTTT.

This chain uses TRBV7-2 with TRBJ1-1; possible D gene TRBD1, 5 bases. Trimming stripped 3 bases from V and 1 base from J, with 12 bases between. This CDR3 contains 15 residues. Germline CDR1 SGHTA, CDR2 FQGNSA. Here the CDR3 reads CASSLDLGENTEAFF. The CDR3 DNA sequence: TGTGCCAGCAGCTTGGACTTGGGGGAGAACACTGAAGCTTTCTTT.

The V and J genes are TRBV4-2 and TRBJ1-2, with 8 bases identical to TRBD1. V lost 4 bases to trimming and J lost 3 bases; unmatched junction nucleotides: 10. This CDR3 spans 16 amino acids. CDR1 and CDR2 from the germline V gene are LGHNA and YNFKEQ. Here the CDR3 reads CASSPVGQGADYGYTF. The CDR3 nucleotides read TGTGCCAGCAGCCCCGTGGGTCAGGGGGCCGACTATGGCTACACCTTC.

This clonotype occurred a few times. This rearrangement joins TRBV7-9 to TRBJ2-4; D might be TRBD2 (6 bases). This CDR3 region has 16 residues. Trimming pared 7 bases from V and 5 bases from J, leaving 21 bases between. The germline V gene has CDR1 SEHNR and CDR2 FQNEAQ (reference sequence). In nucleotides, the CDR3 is TGTGCCAGCACTATGTGGGGAGGTGACAATGAAAACATTCAGTACTTC. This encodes CASTMWGGDNENIQYF.

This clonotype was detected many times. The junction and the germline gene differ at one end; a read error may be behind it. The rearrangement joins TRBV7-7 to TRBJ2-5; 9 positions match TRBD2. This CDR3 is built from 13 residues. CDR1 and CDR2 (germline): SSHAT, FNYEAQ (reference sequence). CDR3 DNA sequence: TGTGCTAGCAGCTTAGCGGGGGTAGAGACCCAGTACTTC. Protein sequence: CASSLAGVETQYF.

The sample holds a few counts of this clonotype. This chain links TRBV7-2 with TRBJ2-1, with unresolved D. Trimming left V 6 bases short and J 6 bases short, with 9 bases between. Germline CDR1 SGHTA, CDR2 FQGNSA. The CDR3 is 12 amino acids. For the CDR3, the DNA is TGTGCCAGCAGGGGTACGATCAATGAGCAGTTCTTC. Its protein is CASRGTINEQFF.

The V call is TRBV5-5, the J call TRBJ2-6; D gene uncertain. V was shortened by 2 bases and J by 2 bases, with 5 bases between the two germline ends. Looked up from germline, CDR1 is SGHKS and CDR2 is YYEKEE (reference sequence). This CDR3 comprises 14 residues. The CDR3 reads CASSLRTGANVLTF. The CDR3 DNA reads TGTGCCAGCAGCTTACGTACTGGGGCCAACGTCCTGACTTTC.

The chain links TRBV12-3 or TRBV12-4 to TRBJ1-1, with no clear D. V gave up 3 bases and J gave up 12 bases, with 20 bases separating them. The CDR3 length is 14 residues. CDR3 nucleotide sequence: TGTGCCAGCAGTTTCCCCCCTGGCGGGAGGAGAACTTTCTTT. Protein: CASSFPPGGRRTFF.

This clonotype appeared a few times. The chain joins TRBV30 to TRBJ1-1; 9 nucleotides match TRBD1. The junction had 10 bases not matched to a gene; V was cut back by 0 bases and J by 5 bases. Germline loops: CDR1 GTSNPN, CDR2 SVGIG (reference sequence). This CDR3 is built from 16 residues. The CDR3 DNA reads TGTGCCTGGAGTGTACCCACAGGGGGCTTTCGAACTGAAGCTTTCTTT. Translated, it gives CAWSVPTGGFRTEAFF.

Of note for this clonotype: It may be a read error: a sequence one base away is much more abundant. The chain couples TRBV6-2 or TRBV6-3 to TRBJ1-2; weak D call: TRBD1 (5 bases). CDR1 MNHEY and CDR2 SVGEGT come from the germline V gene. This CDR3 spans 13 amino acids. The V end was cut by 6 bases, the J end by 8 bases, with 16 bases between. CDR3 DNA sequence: TGTGCCAGCAGCCCCGGACAAAAAGGAGGCTACACCTTC. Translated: CASSPGQKGGYTF.

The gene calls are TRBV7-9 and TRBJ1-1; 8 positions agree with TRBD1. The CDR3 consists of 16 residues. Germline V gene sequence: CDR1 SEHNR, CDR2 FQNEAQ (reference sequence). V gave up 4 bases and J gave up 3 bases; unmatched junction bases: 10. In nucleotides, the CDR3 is TGTGCCAGCAGCTCTGCAGGGGGCAGGTGGTACACTGAAGCTTTCTTT. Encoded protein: CASSSAGGRWYTEAFF.

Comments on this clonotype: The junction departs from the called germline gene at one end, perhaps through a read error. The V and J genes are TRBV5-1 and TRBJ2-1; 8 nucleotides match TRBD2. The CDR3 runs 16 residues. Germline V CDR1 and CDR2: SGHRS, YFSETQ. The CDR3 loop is CTSRPRGGSAYNEQFF. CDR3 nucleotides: TGCACCAGCAGGCCCCGGGGGGGTTCGGCTTACAATGAGCAGTTCTTC.